The T cell receptor (beta chain) described here comes from a study of CD8 T cells in Susac syndrome. Across the whole study: Blood was drawn from patients with Susac syndrome. At that point, they were therapy-naive, on corticosteroids, or on intravenous immunoglobulin alone.

The CDR3 sequence is 17 residues long. Trimming took 3 bases from V and 4 from J; bases not matched to a gene: 11. Looked up from germline, CDR1 is KGHSH and CDR2 is LQKENI. This clonotype has only one observation. With random hexamers, reverse transcription was performed on about 0.45 to 1 ug of RNA. Amplification of TCR beta CDR3 spanned 54 Vbeta and 13 Jbeta via immunoSEQ multiplex PCR. TCRdb fed the immunoSEQ multiplex PCR reads into MiXCR, producing one record per CDR3 protein. The data show about 200,000 distinct CDR3 sequences, 90% to 95% seen once. TCR beta was sequenced from blood CD8+ and CD4+ T cells. Under recently defined diagnostic criteria, the patients with Susac syndrome qualified as having definite or probable disease.

The J gene is TRBJ1-1, the V gene TRBV18; TRBD1 matches at 10 bases. Sequenced: CD4+ T cells from PBMCs. The TCR was taken from a human donor with Susac syndrome. The CDR3 bases are TGTGCCAGCTCACCGATAGCTCCGGGACAGGGGCTCACTGAAGCTTTCTTT. The encoded protein is CASSPIAPGQGLTEAFF.